These 14 T cell receptor beta chains were sequenced from one sample in a study of cytomegalovirus exposure and HLA in healthy donors. 13 Jbeta primers and 60 Vbeta primers were used for the PCR. Clones were read by immunoSEQ multiplex PCR, and TCRdb kept only the in-frame ones, dropping some. The table has 150,000 or so clones, about four fifths seen once. Sequenced material: PBMCs. The source is a man younger than 40 in good health and CMV-seronegative.

The chain carries TRBV6-9 and TRBJ2-7; TRBD1 matches 9 bases. CDR1 and CDR2 from the germline V gene are MNHGY and SVAAGI. V lost 6 bases, J lost 3 bases, and 12 bases stayed unmatched. The CDR3 totals 16 residues. The CDR3 nucleotides are TGTGCCAGCAGGACGGGACAGGGTGGGGCCCTCTACGAGCAGTACTTC. Translating gives CASRTGQGGALYEQYF.

This chain links TRBV5-1 with TRBJ2-2; D unresolved. The CDR3 contains 15 residues. The V end was cut by 0 bases, the J end by 6 bases, with 12 bases between. Germline-derived CDR1 and CDR2 are SGHRS and YFSETQ. CDR3 in amino acids: CASSLGQTVAGELFF. CDR3 DNA: TGCGCCAGCAGCTTGGGCCAAACGGTCGCCGGGGAGCTGTTTTTT.

This clone was found a few times. The chain joins TRBV4-1 to TRBJ2-1, with D perhaps TRBD1 (6 bases). Between the trimmed V and J ends, which lost 2 bases and 7 bases, there was a span of 9 bases. CDR1 MGHRA and CDR2 YSYEKL come from the germline V gene. This CDR3 is built from 13 residues. The CDR3 sequence is CASSQRQVNEQFF. CDR3 sequence (DNA): TGCGCCAGCAGCCAAAGACAGGTTAATGAGCAGTTCTTC.

The chain has TRBV7-7 and TRBJ2-1; 8 nucleotides match TRBD2. CDR1 SSHAT and CDR2 FNYEAQ come from the germline V gene (reference sequence). The V gene end was trimmed by 5 bases and the J gene end by 1 base; junction bases not matched to a gene: 4. This CDR3 is 15 amino acids long. CDR3 coding DNA: TGTGCCAGCAGCAAGGGACTAGGGTCCTACAATGAGCAGTTCTTC. Amino acids: CASSKGLGSYNEQFF.

The chain carries TRBV29-1 and TRBJ2-1, with D maybe TRBD2 (6 bases). This CDR3 is built from 14 residues. The germline V gene encodes CDR1 SQVTM and CDR2 ANQGSEA. The V end was cut by 4 bases, the J end by 5 bases, with 15 bases between. This chain's CDR3 is CSVVGRDGNNEQFF. CDR3 bases: TGCAGCGTTGTTGGGCGGGACGGTAACAATGAGCAGTTCTTC.

V and J are TRBV11-2 and TRBJ2-7, with D perhaps TRBD1 (8 bases). The V gene's germline CDR1 is SGHAT and CDR2 FQNNGV. V was shortened by 4 bases and J by 7 bases, with 17 bases between the two germline ends. The CDR3 covers 14 residues. CDR3 in amino acids: CASSSSYRGGEQYF. CDR3 in DNA: TGTGCCAGCAGCTCGTCGTACAGGGGGGGGGAGCAGTACTTC.

The chain has TRBV29-1 and TRBJ2-7; the match to TRBD1 covers 9 bases. Germline trimming cut 7 bases from V and 5 bases from J; bases unmatched to any gene: 9. CDR3 length: 13 residues. Germline-derived CDR1 and CDR2 are SQVTM and ANQGSEA. The CDR3: CSGSGQGPHEQYF. CDR3 sequence (DNA): TGCAGCGGATCTGGACAGGGGCCGCACGAGCAGTACTTC.

V and J are TRBV19 and TRBJ2-1; 8 bases are shared with TRBD2. This CDR3 comprises 15 residues. The germline V gene has CDR1 LNHDA and CDR2 SQIVND (reference sequence). V shed 5 bases, J shed 7 bases, and the junction held 10 bases outside the gene matches. CDR3 amino acids: CASSVLAGRYNEQFF. CDR3 DNA sequence: TGTGCCAGTAGTGTCCTAGCGGGTAGGTATAATGAGCAGTTCTTC.

The chain recombines TRBV7-2 with TRBJ1-4; D is perhaps TRBD1 (5 bases). The germline CDR1 and CDR2 sequences are SGHTA and FQGNSA. V was cut by 5 bases and J by 5 bases, with 15 bases left in between. The CDR3 spans 15 residues. The CDR3 sequence is CASSPETEPNEKLFF. CDR3 in DNA: TGTGCCAGCAGCCCTGAGACAGAGCCGAATGAAAAACTGTTTTTT.

This chain links TRBV2 with TRBJ2-5, with D maybe TRBD1 (6 bases). Germline-derived CDR1 and CDR2 are SNHLY and FYNNEI. The V and J ends lost 6 bases and 1 base respectively, with 24 bases between them. The CDR3 is 18 amino acids. CDR3 DNA: TGTGCCAGCAGCTCGATCCTCCGGGACAATTGGACCCAAGAGACCCAGTACTTC. Translation: CASSSILRDNWTQETQYF.

The chain combines TRBV5-1 with TRBJ2-5; 7 bases match TRBD1. The CDR3 extends over 16 amino acids. CDR1 and CDR2 (germline): SGHRS, YFSETQ. V lost 0 bases, J lost 0 bases, and 5 bases stayed unmatched. CDR3 in amino acids: CASSLGDRTYQETQYF. The CDR3 DNA sequence: TGCGCCAGCAGCTTGGGGGACAGAACCTACCAAGAGACCCAGTACTTC.

The chain recombines TRBV30 with TRBJ2-1; TRBD2 is a possible D gene (5 bases). V dropped 1 base and J dropped 3 bases, with 13 bases sitting between them. Germline-derived CDR1 and CDR2 are GTSNPN and SVGIG (reference sequence). The CDR3 runs 15 residues. CDR3 DNA sequence: TGTGCCTGGAGTGGCCTAACCGGGATCTACAATGAGCAGTTCTTC. Residues: CAWSGLTGIYNEQFF. The full variable domain, its missing parts supplied by reference TRBV30 and TRBJ2-1, is SQTIHQWPATLVQPVGSPLSLECTVEGTSNPNLYWYRQAAGRGLQLLFYSVGIGQISSEVPQNLSASRPQDRQFILSSKKLLLSDSGFYLCAWSGLTGIYNEQFFGPGTRLTVL.

This clone was observed a handful of times. The V and J genes are TRBV28 and TRBJ1-2; perhaps TRBD1 as D (5 bases). The CDR3 contains 13 residues. Germline CDR1 is MDHEN and CDR2 is SYDVKM. The V and J ends lost 7 bases and 6 bases respectively, with 15 bases between them. The CDR3 coding sequence is TGTGCCAGCACCTTGGGGGGTATGGATGGCTACACCTTC. The encoded protein is CASTLGGMDGYTF.

In this sample, this clone turned up once. The rearrangement uses TRBV7-3 and TRBJ2-3, with TRBD2 matching 9 bases. Germline V CDR1 and CDR2: SGHTA, FQGTGA. This CDR3 is built from 14 residues. The J segment lost 9 bases and the V segment lost 1 base, leaving 5 bases of the junction unmatched. The CDR3 DNA sequence: TGTGCCAGCAGCTTAATTCCAGCGGGAGGCACGCAGTATTTT. The encoded protein is CASSLIPAGGTQYF.